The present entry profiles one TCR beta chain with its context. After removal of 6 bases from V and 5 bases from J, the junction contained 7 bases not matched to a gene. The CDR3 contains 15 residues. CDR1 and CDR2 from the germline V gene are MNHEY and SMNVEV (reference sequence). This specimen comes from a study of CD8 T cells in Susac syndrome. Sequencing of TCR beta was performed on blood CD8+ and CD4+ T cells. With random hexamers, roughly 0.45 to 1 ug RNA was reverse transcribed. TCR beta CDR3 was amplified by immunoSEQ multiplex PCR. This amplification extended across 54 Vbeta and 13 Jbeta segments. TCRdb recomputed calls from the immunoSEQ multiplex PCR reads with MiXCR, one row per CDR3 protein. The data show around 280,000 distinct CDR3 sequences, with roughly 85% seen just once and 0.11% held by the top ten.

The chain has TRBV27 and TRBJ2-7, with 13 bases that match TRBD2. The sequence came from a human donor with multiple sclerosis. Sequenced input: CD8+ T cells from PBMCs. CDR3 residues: CASSPGLAGVHEQYF. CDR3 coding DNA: TGTGCCAGCAGCCCCGGACTAGCGGGAGTACACGAGCAGTACTTC.